This TCR beta chain was sequenced during a study of T-cell memory formation after mild COVID-19. Study-level information: The TCR clusters were mostly specific to one donor. Study-level results: A second wave expanding day 15 to 37 was CD4+-biased; contracting clones were balanced. Chiefly within CM and EM were the contracting CD4+ clones; CD8+ ones were within EMRA.

TCRdb independently ran MiXCR on the 5' RACE reads; one entry per CDR3 protein. The profile shows around 310,000 distinct CDR3 sequences, around a sixth of them singletons. This clonotype was found a few times. Its antigen is unidentified. The germline CDR1 and CDR2 sequences are DFQATT and SNEGSKA (reference sequence). Unmatched junction bases numbered 5, after V lost 3 bases and J lost 8 bases. The CDR3 consists of 14 residues. The V and J genes are TRBV20-1 and TRBJ1-6; 9 bases line up with TRBD1. This sequence was found in a man aged 18 to 29 who had mild COVID-19 (a few samples of this study predate the infection). Cell type and time point are not known. The material sequenced was PBMCs or a T cell subset sorted from them (not recorded which). Here the CDR3 reads CSASLRQGDSPLHF. Here the CDR3 DNA reads TGCAGTGCTAGTTTACGACAGGGGGATTCACCCCTCCACTTT.